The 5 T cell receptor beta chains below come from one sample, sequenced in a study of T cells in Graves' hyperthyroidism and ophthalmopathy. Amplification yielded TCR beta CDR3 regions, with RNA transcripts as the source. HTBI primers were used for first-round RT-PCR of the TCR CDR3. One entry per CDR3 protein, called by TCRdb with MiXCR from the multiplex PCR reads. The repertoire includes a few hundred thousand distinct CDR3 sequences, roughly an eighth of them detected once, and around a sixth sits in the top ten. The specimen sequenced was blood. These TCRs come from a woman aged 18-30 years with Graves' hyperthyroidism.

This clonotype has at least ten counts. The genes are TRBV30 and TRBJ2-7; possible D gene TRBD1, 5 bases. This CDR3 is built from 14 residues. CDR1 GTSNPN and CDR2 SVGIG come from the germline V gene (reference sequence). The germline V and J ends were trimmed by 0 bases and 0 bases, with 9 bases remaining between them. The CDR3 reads CAWSVGASSYEQYF. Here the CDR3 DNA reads TGTGCCTGGAGTGTTGGGGCGAGCTCCTACGAGCAGTACTTC.

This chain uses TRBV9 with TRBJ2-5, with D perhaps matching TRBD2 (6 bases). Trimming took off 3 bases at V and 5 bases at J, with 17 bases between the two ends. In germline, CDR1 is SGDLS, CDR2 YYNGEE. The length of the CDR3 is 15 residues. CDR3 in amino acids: CASSATGTPWETQYF. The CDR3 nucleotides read TGTGCCAGCAGCGCTACCGGGACTCCCTGGGAGACCCAGTACTTC.

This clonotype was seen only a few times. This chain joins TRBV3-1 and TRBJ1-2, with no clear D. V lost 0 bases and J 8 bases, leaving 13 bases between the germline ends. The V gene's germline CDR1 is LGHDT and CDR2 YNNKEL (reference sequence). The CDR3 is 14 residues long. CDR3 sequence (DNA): TGTGCCAGCAGCCAAGAACGTAAATTGGGGGGCTACACCTTC. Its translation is CASSQERKLGGYTF.

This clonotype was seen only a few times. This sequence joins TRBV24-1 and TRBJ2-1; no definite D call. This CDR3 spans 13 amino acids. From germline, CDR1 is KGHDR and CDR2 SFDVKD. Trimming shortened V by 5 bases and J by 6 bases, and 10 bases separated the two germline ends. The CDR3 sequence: CATSGAGPNEQFF. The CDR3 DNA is TGTGCCACCAGTGGGGCCGGGCCCAATGAGCAGTTCTTC.

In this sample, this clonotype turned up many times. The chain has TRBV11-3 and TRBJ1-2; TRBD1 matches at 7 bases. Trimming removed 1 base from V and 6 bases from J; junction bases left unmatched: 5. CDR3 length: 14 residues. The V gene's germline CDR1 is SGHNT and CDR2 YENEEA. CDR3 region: CASSLVAGGNGYTF. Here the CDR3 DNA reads TGTGCCAGCAGCTTAGTCGCAGGGGGGAATGGCTACACCTTC.